These 14 T cell receptor beta chains share one sample of origin, sequenced in a study of T cells expressing NK-cell markers. Each CDR3 protein gets one entry in TCRdb, which reprocessed the 5' RACE reads and gives no DNA. The sample yields roughly 380,000 distinct CDR3 sequences, of which the top ten take up around 5.3%. Material for sequencing was blood T cells: a sorted CD56 or NKG2C T cell subset, CD4+ or CD8+ T cells, or bulk PBMC T cells (not recorded which). Source of these receptors: a man aged 18-70 years in good health.

V and J are TRBV3-1 and TRBJ2-1; checking the TCRdb D call of TRBD1 is not possible without DNA. This CDR3 comprises 15 residues. Germline V gene sequence: CDR1 LGHDT, CDR2 YNNKEL (reference sequence). The CDR3 spells CASSRGQGFGNEQFF.

The genes are TRBV14 and TRBJ1-1; TCRdb picks TRBD1, but there is no DNA to check that call. CDR3 length: 16 amino acids. CDR1 is SGHDN and CDR2 is FVKESK in the germline V gene. This CDR3 is CASSRDIGILNTEAFF.

The gene calls are TRBV7-9 and TRBJ2-2; the TRBD1 assignment by TCRdb is unverifiable without DNA. CDR3 size: 15 residues. Germline V gives CDR1 SEHNR, CDR2 FQNEAQ (reference sequence). CDR3: CASSLRGLDTGELFF.

This CDR3 reads CATSGPSRDRPNTGELFF. The chain employs TRBV24-1 and TRBJ2-2; TCRdb lists TRBD1, though no DNA is available to test this call. Germline CDR1 is KGHDR and CDR2 is SFDVKD. The CDR3 spans 18 residues.

V is TRBV7-2 and J is TRBJ2-2; the TCRdb call, TRBD2, lacks DNA for checking. CDR3 length: 17 amino acids. Germline assignment: CDR1 SGHTA and CDR2 FQGNSA. CDR3 region: CASSFSLLAGLSGELFF.

V and J are TRBV28 and TRBJ2-7. The CDR3 has 16 amino acids. Germline CDR1 and CDR2: MDHEN and SYDVKM. The CDR3 is CASSPTRGTSSYEQYF.

The rearrangement links TRBV7-2 to TRBJ2-7; TCRdb selects TRBD2, and the lack of DNA leaves this call unchecked. CDR1 is SGHTA and CDR2 is FQGNSA in the germline V gene. This CDR3 is built from 13 residues. The chain's CDR3 is CASSLVLTNEQYF.

V usage is TRBV20-1 and J usage is TRBJ2-1; TCRdb calls TRBD2, which cannot be checked without DNA. The germline gives CDR1 DFQATT, CDR2 SNEGSKA (reference sequence). The CDR3 covers 11 residues. The CDR3 loop reads CSAREVETLFF.

This chain uses TRBV6-1 with TRBJ2-1; TCRdb lists TRBD2, though no DNA is available to test this call. CDR1 and CDR2 (germline): MNHNS, SASEGT. CDR3 length: 15 residues. The CDR3 here is CASRTLATSYNEQFF.

V usage is TRBV5-1 and J usage is TRBJ1-2. This CDR3 has 14 residues. The germline V gene has CDR1 SGHRS and CDR2 YFSETQ. The CDR3 sequence: CASSLSEMHSGYTF.

The rearrangement joins TRBV7-9 to TRBJ2-5; the TRBD1 assignment by TCRdb is unverifiable without DNA. CDR1 and CDR2 (germline): SEHNR, FQNEAQ (reference sequence). CDR3 length: 15 residues. The CDR3 loop reads CASSLHKGILETQYF.

This sequence joins TRBV2 and TRBJ1-1; TCRdb outputs TRBD1, but without DNA this stays unchecked. Germline loops: CDR1 SNHLY, CDR2 FYNNEI. The CDR3 contains 12 residues. CDR3 amino acids: CASNRERDEAFF.

The gene calls are TRBV13 and TRBJ2-3. Germline V gene lookup returns CDR1 PRHDT and CDR2 FYEKMQ (reference sequence). This CDR3 is 15 amino acids long. The CDR3 is CASSFTNPGTDTQYF.

This chain links TRBV5-1 with TRBJ2-2. Germline loops: CDR1 SGHRS, CDR2 YFSETQ. This CDR3 is 15 amino acids long. The CDR3 reads CASSPRGFDTGELFF.